This T cell receptor (beta chain) was found in a study of shared clonotypes between healthy human individuals. Turning to the study itself: In total, the donors were a couple of women and a few men aged 18 to 49.

The donors, healthy adults who were HIV-negative, had experienced no recent acute infections or vaccinations. Researchers partitioned CD4+ cells into CD45RA+ naive and CD45RA-negative memory subsets. Overall study results and limits: An expected dependence of interdonor clonotype sharing on sequencing depth was noted.

Using immunoSEQ multiplex PCR, the repertoire was profiled, and TCRdb retains in-frame clones only, with some absent. The repertoire holds just over 2,000,000 clones, with 85% to 95% as singletons. Concerning this clone: The antigen is not known.

Trimming at V came to 6 bases and at J to 2 bases, leaving 10 bases not matched to a gene. The CDR3 covers 15 residues. Germline lookup yields CDR1 MNHEY and CDR2 SVGAGI. Source material: naive CD4+ T cells sorted from blood. Subset described: CD45RA+ positively selected. The receptor's source is a man aged 18 to 30 in good health. V and J are TRBV6-5 and TRBJ2-7; 7 bases line up with TRBD2. Written as DNA, the CDR3 is TGTGCCAGCAGCTATAAACCGGGACTACCCTACGAGCAGTACTTC. Protein product: CASSYKPGLPYEQYF.